This T cell receptor beta chain was sequenced in a study of cytomegalovirus exposure and HLA in healthy donors. The PCR ran on 60 Vbeta and 13 Jbeta primers. Generated by immunoSEQ multiplex PCR, the TCRdb table keeps only in-frame clones and is missing some. Altogether hundreds of thousands of clones are present, roughly 80% being singletons, with the ten largest covering less than 4.5%. Findings of the study overall: Most of the TCR beta V segments (in an earlier analysis) were productive either about 87% or about 30% of the time.

Notes on this clone: The antigen is unknown.

The TCR comes from a male donor in good health and CMV-seronegative. The material sequenced was PBMCs.

The CDR3, as DNA: TGTGCCAGCAGGGACCGGACGGGACAGACGACGGACGAGCAGTACTTC. Encoded protein: CASRDRTGQTTDEQYF. V and J are TRBV6-6 and TRBJ2-5, with 7 positions matching TRBD1. The J call may be wrong; the DNA end is better matched by TRBJ2-7. Germline loops: CDR1 MNHNY, CDR2 SVGAGI (reference sequence). The CDR3 runs to 16 residues.